Described below is a single TCR beta chain sequence and its context. The CDR3 is 13 amino acids. Trimming cost V 10 bases and J 5 bases; bases outside gene matches: 8. Germline assignment: CDR1 LGHNT and CDR2 FRNRAP. These data belong to a study of blood T cell repertoires in COVID-19. Data came from immunoSEQ multiplex PCR; TCRdb stores just in-frame clones and leaves some out. The profile shows around 200,000 clones, around 90% of them singletons. V and J are TRBV12-5 and TRBJ1-5; TRBD1 agrees at 7 bases. What was sequenced was peripheral blood. The origin of this receptor is a man in his forties with active or convalescent COVID-19. The CDR3 sequence is CATEQGNDQPQHF. The CDR3 nucleotides are TGTGCTACCGAACAGGGGAATGATCAGCCCCAGCATTTT.